This T cell receptor (beta chain) was recorded in a study of identical twins. The CDR3 totals 15 residues. The V gene lost 2 bases and the J gene lost 4 bases, with 12 bases spanning the gap. The germline V gene has CDR1 SGHTA and CDR2 FQGNSA. This clonotype showed up many times. TCRdb re-called the 5' RACE reads through MiXCR, storing one row per CDR3 protein. The sample yields 200,000 to 250,000 distinct CDR3 sequences, around 6.8% seen once. Separately, the same data were catalogued under a study of yellow fever vaccine responses in identical twins.

This chain uses TRBV7-2 with TRBJ1-5; no definite D call. The sequence derives from a woman under 30 in good health. The sample was memory (CD45RO+) T cells sorted from blood. DNA for the CDR3: TGTGCCAGCAGCTTAACAGACGGGGAGAATCAGCCCCAGCATTTT. This encodes CASSLTDGENQPQHF.